This T cell receptor (beta chain) comes out of a study of blood T cell repertoires in COVID-19. Across the whole study: The origin of the acute and convalescent COVID-19 samples was the United States, Italy and Spain. Sample material is recorded as cDNA or gDNA derived from T cells, B-cell-depleted T cells, or PBMCs.

As handled by the study authors: How many nucleated cells were present was estimated from reference gene primer amplification. Some clones are missing from TCRdb's copy, which holds only in-frame ones; the method was immunoSEQ multiplex PCR. V and J calls and clone size are as listed in that table; D and trimming were resolved from the DNA. This sample has 150,000 or so clones, with about 86% found just once. This clone was detected only once. The V and J ends lost 6 bases and 6 bases respectively, with 13 bases between them. Germline V CDR1 and CDR2: GTSNPN, SVGIG (reference sequence). This CDR3 is built from 12 residues.

The TCR originated in an older woman with acute or convalescent COVID-19. V is TRBV30 and J is TRBJ2-3; D is ambiguous. The sequenced sample consisted of peripheral blood. CDR3 DNA: TGTGCCTGCGCGGCAGCCTATGATACGCAGTATTTT. Amino acid sequence: CACAAAYDTQYF.